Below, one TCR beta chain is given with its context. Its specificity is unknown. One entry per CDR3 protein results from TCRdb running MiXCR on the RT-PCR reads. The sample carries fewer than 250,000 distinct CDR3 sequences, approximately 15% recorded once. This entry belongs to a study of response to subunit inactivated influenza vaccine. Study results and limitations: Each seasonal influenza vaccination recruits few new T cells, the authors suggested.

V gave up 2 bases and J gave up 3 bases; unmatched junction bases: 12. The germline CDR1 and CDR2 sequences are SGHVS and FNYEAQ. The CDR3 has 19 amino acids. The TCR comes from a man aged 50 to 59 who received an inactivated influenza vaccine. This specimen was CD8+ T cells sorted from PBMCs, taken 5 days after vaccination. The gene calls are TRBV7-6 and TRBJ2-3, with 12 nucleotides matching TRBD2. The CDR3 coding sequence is TGTGCCAGCAGCTTATATGTCAGTACCGGGACTAGCGGGACAGATACGCAGTATTTT. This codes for CASSLYVSTGTSGTDTQYF.